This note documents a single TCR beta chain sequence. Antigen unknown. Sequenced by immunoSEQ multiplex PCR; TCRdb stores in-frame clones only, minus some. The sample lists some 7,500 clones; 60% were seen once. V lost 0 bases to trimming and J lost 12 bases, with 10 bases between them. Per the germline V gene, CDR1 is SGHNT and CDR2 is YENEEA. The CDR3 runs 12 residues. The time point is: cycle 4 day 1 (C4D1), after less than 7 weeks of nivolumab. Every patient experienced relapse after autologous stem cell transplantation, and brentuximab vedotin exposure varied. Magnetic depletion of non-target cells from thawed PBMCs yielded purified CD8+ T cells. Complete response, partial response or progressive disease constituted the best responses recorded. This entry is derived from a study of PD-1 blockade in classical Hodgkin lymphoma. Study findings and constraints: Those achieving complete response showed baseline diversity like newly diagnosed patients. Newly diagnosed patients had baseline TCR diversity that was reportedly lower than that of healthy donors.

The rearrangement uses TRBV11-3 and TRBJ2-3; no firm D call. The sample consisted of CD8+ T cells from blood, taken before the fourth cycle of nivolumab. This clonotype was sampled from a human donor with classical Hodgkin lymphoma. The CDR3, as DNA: TGTGCCAGCAGCTTAGAAGGTGGAGAACAGTATTTT. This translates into CASSLEGGEQYF.